A selection of T cell receptor beta chains follows, all from one sample in a study of cytomegalovirus exposure and HLA in healthy donors. Sequencing used immunoSEQ multiplex PCR; TCRdb keeps in-frame clones, though not all of them. The sample consists of around 140,000 clones, just under 85% of them appearing once. The sample taken for sequencing was PBMCs. The origin of the receptors is a woman aged 55-70 years in good health and CMV-seropositive. Both conserved end residues are part of each CDR3. A D gene is named only where the DNA matches it firmly. Clone size, where shown, is once, few, many, or a class for clones that have expanded.

CDR3aa: CASSADRGGDFYGYTF; CDR3nt: TGTGCCAGCAGCGCGGACAGGGGAGGCGATTTCTATGGCTACACCTTC; abundance: -; j_gene: TRBJ1-2; d_gene: TRBD1; v_gene: TRBV9
CDR3aa: CASSYRTSGTDTQYF; CDR3nt: TGTGCCAGCAGTTACCGGACTAGCGGCACAGATACGCAGTATTTT; abundance: -; j_gene: TRBJ2-3; d_gene: TRBD2; v_gene: TRBV6-5
CDR3aa: CASSLGRQTTNEKLFF; CDR3nt: TGTGCCAGCAGCTTAGGGCGACAGACAACTAATGAAAAACTGTTTTTT; abundance: once; j_gene: TRBJ1-4; d_gene: -; v_gene: TRBV9
CDR3aa: CASSRNQGVGNSPLHF; CDR3nt: TGCGCCAGCAGCCGAAATCAGGGGGTGGGTAATTCACCCCTCCACTTT; abundance: -; j_gene: TRBJ1-6; d_gene: TRBD1; v_gene: TRBV4-3
CDR3aa: CASSLGTSDYEQYF; CDR3nt: TGCGCCAGCAGCTTGGGGACTAGCGACTACGAGCAGTACTTC; abundance: -; j_gene: TRBJ2-7; d_gene: TRBD2; v_gene: TRBV5-1
CDR3aa: CASSPLSGTYNEQFF; CDR3nt: TGTGCCAGCAGTCCCCTTAGCGGAACCTACAATGAGCAGTTCTTC; abundance: -; j_gene: TRBJ2-1; d_gene: -; v_gene: TRBV6-6
CDR3aa: CASSSGTSVSHEQYF; CDR3nt: TGTGCCAGCAGTTCCGGGACTAGCGTGTCCCACGAGCAGTACTTC; abundance: -; j_gene: TRBJ2-7; d_gene: TRBD2; v_gene: TRBV28
CDR3aa: CASSLDPPLAGGLYIQYF; CDR3nt: TGTGCCAGCAGCTTAGACCCCCCCCTTGCGGGAGGGTTATACATTCAGTACTTC; abundance: -; j_gene: TRBJ2-4; d_gene: TRBD2; v_gene: TRBV7-2
CDR3aa: CASSAPGQGSYEQYF; CDR3nt: TGTGCCAGTAGTGCGCCGGGACAGGGATCCTACGAGCAGTACTTC; abundance: -; j_gene: TRBJ2-7; d_gene: TRBD1; v_gene: TRBV19
CDR3aa: CASSSGTNSPLHF; CDR3nt: TGCGCCAGCAGCTCGGGGACAAACTCACCCCTCCACTTT; abundance: -; j_gene: TRBJ1-6; d_gene: -; v_gene: TRBV5-1
CDR3aa: CASTHRGKGYGYTF; CDR3nt: TGTGCCAGCACCCACAGGGGTAAAGGGTATGGCTACACCTTC; abundance: once; j_gene: TRBJ1-2; d_gene: TRBD1; v_gene: TRBV5-6
CDR3aa: CASSFLLGLAGGADEQYF; CDR3nt: TGTGCCAGCAGTTTCCTACTGGGACTAGCGGGAGGTGCCGACGAGCAGTACTTC; abundance: -; j_gene: TRBJ2-7; d_gene: TRBD2; v_gene: TRBV27
CDR3aa: CASSLRGSYEQYF; CDR3nt: TGTGCCAGCAGCCTCAGGGGTTCCTACGAGCAGTACTTC; abundance: -; j_gene: TRBJ2-7; d_gene: -; v_gene: TRBV7-8
CDR3aa: CASSRSGLADYNEQFF; CDR3nt: TGTGCCAGCAGCAGATCGGGACTAGCGGATTACAATGAGCAGTTCTTC; abundance: few; j_gene: TRBJ2-1; d_gene: TRBD2; v_gene: TRBV4-2
CDR3aa: CASSLEEGSWRGYEQYF; CDR3nt: TGTGCCAGCAGCTTAGAGGAAGGTAGTTGGCGGGGCTACGAGCAGTACTTC; abundance: -; j_gene: TRBJ2-7; d_gene: -; v_gene: TRBV11-2
CDR3aa: CASSLASGVEQYF; CDR3nt: TGTGCCAGCAGCTTAGCTTCCGGGGTCGAGCAGTACTTC; abundance: -; j_gene: TRBJ2-7; d_gene: -; v_gene: TRBV7-9
CDR3aa: CASSRTGAGNQPQHF; CDR3nt: TGTGCCAGCAGCCGGACAGGGGCGGGCAATCAGCCCCAGCATTTT; abundance: -; j_gene: TRBJ1-5; d_gene: TRBD1; v_gene: TRBV9
CDR3aa: CASSIRTTGTGELFF; CDR3nt: TGTGCCAGTAGTATAAGGACAACTGGGACCGGGGAGCTGTTTTTT; abundance: -; j_gene: TRBJ2-2; d_gene: -; v_gene: TRBV19
CDR3aa: CATRLGPSAFF; CDR3nt: TGTGCCACCCGCCTGGGCCCCTCGGCTTTCTTT; abundance: -; j_gene: TRBJ1-1; d_gene: -; v_gene: TRBV19